Described below is a single TCR beta chain sequence and its context. The data originate from a study of blood T cell repertoires in COVID-19. Clones were sequenced by immunoSEQ multiplex PCR, and TCRdb holds only the in-frame ones, with some missing. This sample has some 220,000 clones; approximately 90% occur once, and the top ten carry around 2.6%. V trimming: 4 bases; J trimming: 5 bases; junction bases outside the gene matches: 3. Germline assignment: CDR1 LGHDT and CDR2 YNNKEL (reference sequence). The CDR3 extends over 13 amino acids. Participants spanned ages roughly 18 to 90 years and resided in roughly 22 US areas.

The sequence was obtained from a woman aged 30 to 39 who had recovered from COVID-19. Sequencing used PBMCs or T cells enriched from blood (not recorded which). The V and J genes are TRBV3-1 (or the pseudogene TRBV3-2) and TRBJ1-2; 8 bases agree with TRBD1. This chain's CDR3 is CASSPGQVYGYTF. DNA of the CDR3: TGTGCCAGCAGCCCGGGACAGGTATATGGCTACACCTTC.